The rows below give T cell receptor beta chains drawn from one sample of a study of blood T cells in healthy people across ages. TCRdb used MiXCR to reprocess the 5' RACE reads, holding one entry per CDR3 protein. The sample records about 1,400,000 distinct CDR3 sequences, 35% to 45% being singletons. Sequenced material: blood. Source of these receptors: a woman aged 18-29 years in good health. CDR3s include the opening cysteine and the closing phenylalanine or tryptophan. A D gene is named only where the DNA matches it firmly. Not every row has a clone size; where given, it reads once, few, many or a size class.

j_call clone_size d_call v_call cdr3_aa cdr3_nt
TRBJ2-1 once - TRBV5-8 CASSFYPYEQFF TGTGCCAGCAGCTTTTACCCCTATGAGCAGTTCTTC
TRBJ2-3 few - TRBV20-1 CSATPVTDTQYF TGCAGTGCTACACCTGTCACAGATACGCAGTATTTT
TRBJ2-3 - TRBD2 TRBV12-3/TRBV12-4 CASSLAAGVRDTQYF TGTGCCAGCAGTTTAGCCGCGGGAGTAAGAGATACGCAGTATTTT
TRBJ2-7 few TRBD2 TRBV20-1 CSLPGLDSYEQYF TGCAGTTTACCGGGACTAGACTCCTACGAGCAGTACTTC
TRBJ2-6 - - TRBV3-1 CASSLQGSSGANALTF TGTGCCAGCAGCCTGCAGGGGAGCTCTGGGGCCAACGCCCTGACTTTC
TRBJ2-7 - - TRBV7-9 CASSLGPGGLQYF TGTGCCAGCAGCTTAGGGCCGGGCGGACTACAGTACTTC
TRBJ2-7 - TRBD2 TRBV5-6 CASSAISGLAGGLSYEQYF TGTGCCAGCAGCGCGATCTCCGGACTAGCGGGGGGACTCTCCTACGAGCAGTACTTC
TRBJ2-7 few TRBD2 TRBV13 CASSPKREANEQYF TGTGCCAGCAGCCCCAAGCGGGAGGCTAATGAGCAGTACTTC
TRBJ2-7 few TRBD2 TRBV7-9 CASSQGLAIREQYF TGTGCCAGCAGCCAGGGACTAGCGATACGCGAGCAGTACTTC
TRBJ2-1 - TRBD2 TRBV7-9 CASSLDGRETFSSEQFF TGTGCCAGCAGCTTGGACGGGCGGGAGACTTTCAGCAGTGAGCAGTTCTTC
TRBJ1-2 - TRBD1 TRBV28 CASNSPTGAINGYTF TGTGCCAGCAACTCCCCGACAGGGGCGATAAATGGCTACACCTTC
TRBJ1-1 - TRBD1 TRBV4-1 CASSHPDRDPEAFF TGCGCCAGCAGCCACCCGGACAGGGACCCTGAAGCTTTCTTT
TRBJ2-7 - - TRBV7-2 CASSPRNPDYEQYF TGTGCCAGCAGCCCTAGAAACCCCGATTACGAGCAGTACTTC
TRBJ2-7 - - TRBV4-2 CASSQGGGIPYEQYF TGTGCCAGCAGCCAAGGTGGGGGAATCCCCTACGAGCAGTACTTC
TRBJ1-2 - TRBD1 TRBV29-1 CSVESGQINYGYTF TGTAGCGTTGAGTCGGGACAGATCAACTATGGCTACACCTTC
TRBJ1-5 - - TRBV5-1 CASSAQPGSSNQPQHF TGCGCCAGCAGCGCACAACCCGGGAGTAGCAATCAGCCCCAGCATTTT
TRBJ2-1 - - TRBV6-5 CASSYGGAGSNEQFF TGTGCCAGCAGTTATGGAGGAGCAGGGTCAAATGAGCAGTTCTTC
TRBJ2-1 - TRBD2 TRBV20-1 CRASGGYNEQFF TGCAGGGCTAGCGGGGGGTACAATGAGCAGTTCTTC
TRBJ1-3 - - TRBV10-3 CAISEGQGLTSGNTIYF TGTGCCATCAGTGAGGGGCAGGGCCTAACCTCTGGAAACACCATATATTTT
TRBJ1-4 few - TRBV6-5 CASSRSFGNEKLFF TGTGCCAGCAGCCGATCCTTTGGGAATGAAAAACTGTTTTTT
TRBJ2-3 - TRBD2 TRBV20-1 CSASELAGGTDTQYF TGCAGTGCTAGTGAACTAGCGGGGGGCACAGATACGCAGTATTTT
TRBJ2-1 - - TRBV7-9 CASSSLARPAYNEQFF TGTGCCAGCAGCTCCCTGGCACGGCCAGCTTACAATGAGCAGTTCTTC
TRBJ2-7 few - TRBV6-6 CASSYGVAGYSYEQYF TGTGCCAGCAGTTACGGTGTGGCAGGATACTCCTACGAGCAGTACTTC
TRBJ2-1 - - TRBV7-8 CASSLSPDGGYNEQFF TGTGCCAGCAGCTTAAGTCCGGACGGCGGGTACAATGAGCAGTTCTTC
TRBJ2-5 - TRBD1 TRBV3-1 CASSQASWAGGEETQYF TGTGCCAGCAGCCAAGCATCCTGGGCAGGGGGTGAAGAGACCCAGTACTTC